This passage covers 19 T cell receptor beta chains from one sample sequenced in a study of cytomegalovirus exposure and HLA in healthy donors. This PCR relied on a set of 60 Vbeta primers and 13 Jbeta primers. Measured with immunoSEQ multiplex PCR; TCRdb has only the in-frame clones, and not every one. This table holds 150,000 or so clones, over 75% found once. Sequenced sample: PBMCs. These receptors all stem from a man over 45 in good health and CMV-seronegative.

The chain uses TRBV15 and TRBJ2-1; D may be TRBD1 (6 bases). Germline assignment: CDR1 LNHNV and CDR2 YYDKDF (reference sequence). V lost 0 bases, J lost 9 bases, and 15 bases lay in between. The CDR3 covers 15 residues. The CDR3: CATSRDGTGLSEQFF. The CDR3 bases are TGTGCCACCAGCAGAGACGGCACAGGGCTGTCTGAGCAGTTCTTC.

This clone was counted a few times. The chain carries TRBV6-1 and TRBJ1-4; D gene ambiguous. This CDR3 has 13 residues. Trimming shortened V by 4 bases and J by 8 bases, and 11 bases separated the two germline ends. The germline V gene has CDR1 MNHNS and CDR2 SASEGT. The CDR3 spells CASSGGSREKLFF. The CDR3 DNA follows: TGTGCCAGCAGTGGAGGGAGTAGGGAAAAACTGTTTTTT.

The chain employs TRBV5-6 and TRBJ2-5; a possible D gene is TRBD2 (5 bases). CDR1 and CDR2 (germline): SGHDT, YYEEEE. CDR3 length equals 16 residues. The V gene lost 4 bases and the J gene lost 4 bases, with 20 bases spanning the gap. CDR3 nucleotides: TGTGCCAGCAGCCCCTCGGGGAGCGTTGGCATAGAGACCCAGTACTTC. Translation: CASSPSGSVGIETQYF.

The CDR3 region has the DNA TGTGCCAGCAGTCCGCGGGACAGGGGTTACACCGGGGAGCTGTTTTTT. Amino acids: CASSPRDRGYTGELFF. The V and J genes are TRBV27 and TRBJ2-2; 10 bases fit TRBD1. The V and J ends lost 5 bases and 3 bases, in that order; junction bases with no gene match: 6. The CDR3 has 16 amino acids. Germline V CDR1 and CDR2: MNHEY, SMNVEV (reference sequence).

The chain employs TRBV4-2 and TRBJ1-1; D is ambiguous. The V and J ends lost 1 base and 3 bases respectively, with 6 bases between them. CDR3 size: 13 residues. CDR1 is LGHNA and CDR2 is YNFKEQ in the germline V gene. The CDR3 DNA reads TGTGCCAGCAGCCAAGCAGAGGACACTGAAGCTTTCTTT. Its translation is CASSQAEDTEAFF.

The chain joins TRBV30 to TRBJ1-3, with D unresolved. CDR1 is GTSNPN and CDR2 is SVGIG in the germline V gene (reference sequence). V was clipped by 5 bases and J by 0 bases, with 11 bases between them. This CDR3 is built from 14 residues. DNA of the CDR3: TGTGCCTGGGGGAGGTTCAGCTCTGGAAACACCATATATTTT. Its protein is CAWGRFSSGNTIYF.

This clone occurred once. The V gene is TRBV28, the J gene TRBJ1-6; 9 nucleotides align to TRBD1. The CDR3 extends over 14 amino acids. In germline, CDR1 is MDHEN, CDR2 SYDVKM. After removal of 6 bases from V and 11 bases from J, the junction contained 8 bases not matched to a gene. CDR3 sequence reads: CASRWGQGVPPLHF. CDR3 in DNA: TGTGCCAGCAGGTGGGGACAGGGAGTCCCACCCCTCCACTTT.

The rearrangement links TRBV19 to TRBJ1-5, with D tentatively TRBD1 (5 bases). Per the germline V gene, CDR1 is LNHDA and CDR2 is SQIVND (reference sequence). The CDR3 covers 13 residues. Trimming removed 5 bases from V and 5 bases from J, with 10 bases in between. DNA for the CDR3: TGTGCCAGTAGTGCACAGGTAGATCAGCCCCAGCATTTT. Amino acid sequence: CASSAQVDQPQHF.

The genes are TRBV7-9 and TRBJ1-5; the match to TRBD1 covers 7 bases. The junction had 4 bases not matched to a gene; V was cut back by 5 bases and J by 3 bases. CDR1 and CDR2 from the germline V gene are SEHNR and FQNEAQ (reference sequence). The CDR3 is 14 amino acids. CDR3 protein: CASSKTGINQPQHF. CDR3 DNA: TGTGCCAGCAGCAAGACAGGGATCAATCAGCCCCAGCATTTT.

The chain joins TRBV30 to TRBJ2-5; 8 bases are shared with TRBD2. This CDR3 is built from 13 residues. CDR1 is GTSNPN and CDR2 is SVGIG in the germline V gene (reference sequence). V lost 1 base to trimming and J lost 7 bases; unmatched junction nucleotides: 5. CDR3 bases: TGTGCCTGGAGTGCTTCGGGACTAGGGACCCAGTACTTC. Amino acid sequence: CAWSASGLGTQYF. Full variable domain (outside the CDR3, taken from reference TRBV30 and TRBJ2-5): SQTIHQWPATLVQPVGSPLSLECTVEGTSNPNLYWYRQAAGRGLQLLFYSVGIGQISSEVPQNLSASRPQDRQFILSSKKLLLSDSGFYLCAWSASGLGTQYFGPGTRLLVL.

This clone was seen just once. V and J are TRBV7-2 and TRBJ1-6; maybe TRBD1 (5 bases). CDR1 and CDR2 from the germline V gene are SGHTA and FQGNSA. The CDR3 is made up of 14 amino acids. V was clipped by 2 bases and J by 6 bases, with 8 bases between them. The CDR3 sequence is CASSLWGANSPLHF. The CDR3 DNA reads TGTGCCAGCAGCTTATGGGGCGCTAATTCACCCCTCCACTTT.

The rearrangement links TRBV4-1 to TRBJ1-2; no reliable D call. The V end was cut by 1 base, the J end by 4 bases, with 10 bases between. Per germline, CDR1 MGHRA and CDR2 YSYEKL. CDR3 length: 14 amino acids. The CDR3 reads CASSQASGLYGYTF. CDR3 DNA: TGCGCCAGCAGCCAAGCCTCGGGTCTCTATGGCTACACCTTC.

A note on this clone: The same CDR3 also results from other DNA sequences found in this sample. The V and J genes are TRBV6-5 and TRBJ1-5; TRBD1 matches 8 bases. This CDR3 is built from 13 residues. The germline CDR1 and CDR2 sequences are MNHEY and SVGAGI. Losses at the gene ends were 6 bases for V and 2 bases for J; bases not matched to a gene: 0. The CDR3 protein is CASRDRGNQPQHF. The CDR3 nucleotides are TGTGCCAGCAGGGACAGGGGCAATCAGCCCCAGCATTTT.

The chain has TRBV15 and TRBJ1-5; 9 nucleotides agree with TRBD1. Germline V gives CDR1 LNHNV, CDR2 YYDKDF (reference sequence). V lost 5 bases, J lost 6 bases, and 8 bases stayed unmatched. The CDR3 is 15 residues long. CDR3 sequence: CATSGRTGVAQPQHF. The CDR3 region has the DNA TGTGCCACCAGCGGTAGGACAGGGGTGGCTCAGCCCCAGCATTTT. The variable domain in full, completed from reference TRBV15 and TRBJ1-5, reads DAMVIQNPRYQVTQFGKPVTLSCSQTLNHNVMYWYQQKSSQAPKLLFHYYDKDFNNEADTPDNFQSRRPNTSFCFLDIRSPGLGDTAMYLCATSGRTGVAQPQHFGDGTRLSIL.

The CDR3 region is CSVEGRGWTGELFF. CDR3 nucleotide sequence: TGCAGCGTTGAAGGCAGGGGTTGGACCGGGGAGCTGTTTTTT. The chain joins TRBV29-1 to TRBJ2-2; D perhaps matches TRBD1 (6 bases). Germline CDR1 reads SQVTM; CDR2 reads ANQGSEA. The CDR3 consists of 14 residues. V was clipped by 1 base and J by 5 bases, with 11 bases between them.

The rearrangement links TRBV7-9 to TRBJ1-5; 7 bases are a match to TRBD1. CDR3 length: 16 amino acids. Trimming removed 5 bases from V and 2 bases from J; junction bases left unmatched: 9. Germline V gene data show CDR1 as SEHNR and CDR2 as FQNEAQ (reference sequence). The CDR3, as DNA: TGTGCCAGCAGCCGCGACAGGGACAGCGGCAATCAGCCCCAGCATTTT. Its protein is CASSRDRDSGNQPQHF.

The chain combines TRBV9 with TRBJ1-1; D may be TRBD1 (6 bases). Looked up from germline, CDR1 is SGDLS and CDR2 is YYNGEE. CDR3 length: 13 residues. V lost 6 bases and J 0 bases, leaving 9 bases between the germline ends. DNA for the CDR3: TGTGCCAGCATGGGGGCTGTGAACACTGAAGCTTTCTTT. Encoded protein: CASMGAVNTEAFF.

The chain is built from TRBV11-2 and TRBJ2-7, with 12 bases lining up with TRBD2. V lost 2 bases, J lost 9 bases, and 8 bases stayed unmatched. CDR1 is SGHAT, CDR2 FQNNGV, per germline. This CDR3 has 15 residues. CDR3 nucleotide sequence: TGTGCCAGCAGCTTATTCACTAGCGGGAGGAGTGGGCAGTACTTC. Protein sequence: CASSLFTSGRSGQYF.

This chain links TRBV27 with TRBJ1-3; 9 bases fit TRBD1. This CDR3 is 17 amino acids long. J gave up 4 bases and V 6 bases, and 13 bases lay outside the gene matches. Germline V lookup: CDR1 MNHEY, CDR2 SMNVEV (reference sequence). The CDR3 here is CASRAWPQGAPGNTIYF. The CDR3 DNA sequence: TGTGCCAGCAGAGCGTGGCCACAGGGGGCGCCCGGAAACACCATATATTTT.